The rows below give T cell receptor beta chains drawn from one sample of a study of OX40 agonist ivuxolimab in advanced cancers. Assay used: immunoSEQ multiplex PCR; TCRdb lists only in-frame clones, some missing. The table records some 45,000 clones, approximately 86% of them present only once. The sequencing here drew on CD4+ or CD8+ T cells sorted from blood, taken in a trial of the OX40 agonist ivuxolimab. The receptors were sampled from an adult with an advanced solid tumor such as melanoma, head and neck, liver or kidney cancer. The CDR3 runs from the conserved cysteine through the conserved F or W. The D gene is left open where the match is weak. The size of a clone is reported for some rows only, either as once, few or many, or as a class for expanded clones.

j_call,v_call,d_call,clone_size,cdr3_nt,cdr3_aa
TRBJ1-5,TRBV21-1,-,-,TGTGCCAGCAGCGCCACAGGGACAGGGCGGGAGAAAGGCAATCAGCCCCAGCATTTT,CASSATGTGREKGNQPQHF
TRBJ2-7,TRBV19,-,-,TGTGCCAGTAGTATAGAATTCTTCCAGCAGCAGTACTTC,CASSIEFFQQQYF
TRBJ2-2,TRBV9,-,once,TGTGCCAGCAGCCATTCTGCTACCCTTCGGCCCGGGGAGCTGTTTTTT,CASSHSATLRPGELFF
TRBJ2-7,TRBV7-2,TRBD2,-,TGTGCCAGCAGCGGGGGGGTTCTCTACGAGCAGTACTTC,CASSGGVLYEQYF
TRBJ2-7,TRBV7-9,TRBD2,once,TGTGCCAGCAGCCCGGGACTAGCGGGATTCGGCGAGCAGTACTTC,CASSPGLAGFGEQYF
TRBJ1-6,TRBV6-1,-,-,TGTGCCAGTCTGTGGGGCAGCGTGGATAATTCACCCCTCCACTTT,CASLWGSVDNSPLHF
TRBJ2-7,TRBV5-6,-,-,TGTGCCAGCAGCTTACCGTCAGGGATTTTATACGAGCAGTACTTC,CASSLPSGILYEQYF
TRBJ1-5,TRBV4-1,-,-,TGCGCCAGCAGCCAAGACGGGTCGACTCAGCCCCAGCATTTT,CASSQDGSTQPQHF
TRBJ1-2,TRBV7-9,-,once,TGTGCCAGCAGCCCTAGGGGAGCTAACTATGGCTACACCTTC,CASSPRGANYGYTF
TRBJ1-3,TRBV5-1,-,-,TGCGCCAGCAGCTTGGCGGCAGGGCGGGCCATATATTTT,CASSLAAGRAIYF
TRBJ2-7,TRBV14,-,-,TGTGCCAGCAGCCAAGACACATCCTACGAGCAGTACTTC,CASSQDTSYEQYF
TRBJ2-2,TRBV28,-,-,TGTGCCAGCAGTCGACTCTCAGGGGAGCTGTTTTTT,CASSRLSGELFF
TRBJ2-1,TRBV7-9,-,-,TGTGCCAGCAGCTTAGCGGTCCTGACCCACCCGTTCTTC,CASSLAVLTHPFF
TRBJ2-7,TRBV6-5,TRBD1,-,TGTGCCAGCAGTCGACAGGGGTTCGACGAGCAGTACTTC,CASSRQGFDEQYF
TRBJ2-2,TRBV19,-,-,TGTGCCAGTACAATGTGGGACACCGCGAACACCGGGGAGCTGTTTTTT,CASTMWDTANTGELFF
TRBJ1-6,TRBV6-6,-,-,TGTGCCAGCAGTTCCGGGACTGTCCTGTCACCCCTCCACTTT,CASSSGTVLSPLHF
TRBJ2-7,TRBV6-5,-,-,TGTGCCAGCAGTTACTCGCAGGACTACGAGCAGTACTTC,CASSYSQDYEQYF
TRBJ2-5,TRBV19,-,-,TGTGCCAGTAGTATGGAGGAGACCCAGTACTTC,CASSMEETQYF
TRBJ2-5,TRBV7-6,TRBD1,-,TGTGCCAGCAGCTTATCCCTCCGGGACAGAGTTTTGGAGTTGGTTAAGGAGACCCAGTACTTC,CASSLSLRDRVLELVKETQYF
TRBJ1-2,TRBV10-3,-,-,TGTGCCATCTCCGAGGATAACTATGGCTACACCTTC,CAISEDNYGYTF
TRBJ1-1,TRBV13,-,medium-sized,TGTGCCAGCAGCTCCCCGGTCGGTCGCGGGCCTGAAGCTTTCTTT,CASSSPVGRGPEAFF
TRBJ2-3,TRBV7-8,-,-,TGTGCCAGCAGCTTAGTGGTTGGGACCTCAAACCGTAAGCAGTATTTT,CASSLVVGTSNRKQYF
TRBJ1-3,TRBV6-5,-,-,TGTGCCACGTATGGAAACACCATATATTTT,CATYGNTIYF
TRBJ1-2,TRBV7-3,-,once,TGTGCCAGCAGCTTAGGGCAGGCCTTGGACTATGGCTACACCTTC,CASSLGQALDYGYTF
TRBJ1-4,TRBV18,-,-,TGTGCCAGCTCACCGGGGGGAGCTAATGAAAAACTGTTTTTT,CASSPGGANEKLFF
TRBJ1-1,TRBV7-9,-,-,TGTGCCAGCAGACCGACAGGGAACACTGAAGCTTTCTTT,CASRPTGNTEAFF
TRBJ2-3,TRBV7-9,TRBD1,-,TGTGCCAGCAGCCTCCTGGGACAGGGGAACACAGATACGCAGTATTTT,CASSLLGQGNTDTQYF
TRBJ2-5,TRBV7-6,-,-,TGTGCCAGCAGCTTGCTAGTGGGGGGTCAAGAGACCCAGTACTTC,CASSLLVGGQETQYF
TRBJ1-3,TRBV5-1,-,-,TGCGCCAGCAGCTTGGGGCAGTCCTCTGGAAACACCATATATTTT,CASSLGQSSGNTIYF
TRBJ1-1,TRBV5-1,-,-,TGCGCCAGCAGCTTGTATACAGGTAGAAACACTGAAGCTTTCTTT,CASSLYTGRNTEAFF
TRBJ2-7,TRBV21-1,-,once,TGTGCCAGCAGCGTAGGACAGGGGCCGAGCTCCTACGAGCAGTACTTC,CASSVGQGPSSYEQYF
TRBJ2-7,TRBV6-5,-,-,TGTGCCAGCAGTTACGAGGCCTACGAGCAGTACTTC,CASSYEAYEQYF
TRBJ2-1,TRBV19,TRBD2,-,TGTGCCAGTAGTATTACTAGCGGGTACAATGAGCAGTTCTTC,CASSITSGYNEQFF
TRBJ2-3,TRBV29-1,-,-,TGCAGCGCCGAGACAGAAACAGATACGCAGTATTTT,CSAETETDTQYF
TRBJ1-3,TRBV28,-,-,TGTGCCAGCAGCCTTCGGGACACCCATCTCTTAGACACCATATATTTT,CASSLRDTHLLDTIYF
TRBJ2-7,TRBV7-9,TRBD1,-,TGTGCCAGCAGCTTCGGCACAGGGGGCTACGAGCAGTACTTC,CASSFGTGGYEQYF
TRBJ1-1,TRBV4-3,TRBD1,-,TGCGCCAGCAGCCAAGATGCTCAGGGGGCAGTTGGGAGCACTGAAGCTTTCTTT,CASSQDAQGAVGSTEAFF
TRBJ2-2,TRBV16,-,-,TGTGCCAGCAGCCAATTTGAGGGAAACACCGGGGAGCTGTTTTTT,CASSQFEGNTGELFF
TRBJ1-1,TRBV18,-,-,TGTGCCAGCTCACCGGGTTTCGGGGTTGCCAAGAACACTGAAGCTTTCTTT,CASSPGFGVAKNTEAFF
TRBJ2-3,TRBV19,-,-,TGTGCCACCTCACTGGGGGGCCCAGATACGCAGTATTTT,CATSLGGPDTQYF
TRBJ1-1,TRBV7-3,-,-,TGTGCCAGCAGCTTAATTCGCCAGGGGAGAACTGAAGCTTTCTTT,CASSLIRQGRTEAFF
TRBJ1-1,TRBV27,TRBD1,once,TGTGCCAGCAGTTTATCTTTTACTGGACAGGGGATCGCTGAAGCTTTCTTT,CASSLSFTGQGIAEAFF
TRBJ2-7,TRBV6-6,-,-,TGTGCCAGCAAGGTCGGGGGCGCGGACGAGCAGTACTTC,CASKVGGADEQYF
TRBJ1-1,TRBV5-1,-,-,TGCGCCAGCAGCTTATGGACGGCGAACACTGAAGCTTTCTTT,CASSLWTANTEAFF
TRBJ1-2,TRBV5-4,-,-,TGTGCCAGCAGCCCGCCGATGGGTGGCTACACCTTC,CASSPPMGGYTF
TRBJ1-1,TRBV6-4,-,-,TGTGCCAGCAGTGACGGGGGACAGAACACTGAAGCTTTCTTT,CASSDGGQNTEAFF
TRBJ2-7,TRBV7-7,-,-,TGTGTTAGCAGCCCAGGGGAGTACTACGAGCAGTACTTC,CVSSPGEYYEQYF
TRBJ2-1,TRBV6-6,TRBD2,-,TGTGCCAGCAGTCCGTCAGCGGGGGGGGGCAATGAGCAGTTCTTC,CASSPSAGGGNEQFF
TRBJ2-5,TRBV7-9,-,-,TGTGCCAGCAGCTTAGCGCTGTCTGAACTAGAGACCCAGTACTTC,CASSLALSELETQYF
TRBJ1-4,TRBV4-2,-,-,TGTGCCAGCAGCCCGTACCTCGGGAATAAACTGTTTTTT,CASSPYLGNKLFF
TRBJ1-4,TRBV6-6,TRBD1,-,TGTGCCAGCAGTTACACAGGGGAAGGTGGAGAAAAACTGTTTTTT,CASSYTGEGGEKLFF
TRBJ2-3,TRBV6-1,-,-,TGTGCCAGCAGTGACCAGCCGTCTGGGTGGGGGGCGGCAGATACGCAGTATTTT,CASSDQPSGWGAADTQYF
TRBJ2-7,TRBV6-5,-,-,TGTGCCAGCAGTTACTCGGAGGGCGCTGTCTCCTACGAGCAGTACTTC,CASSYSEGAVSYEQYF
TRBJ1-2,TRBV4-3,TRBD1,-,TGCGCCAGCAGCCAAAGTACAGGGGCGGGCTATGGCTACACCTTC,CASSQSTGAGYGYTF
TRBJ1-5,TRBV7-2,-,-,TGTGCCAGCAGCTTACTCAGAAATAGCAATCAGCCCCAGCATTTT,CASSLLRNSNQPQHF
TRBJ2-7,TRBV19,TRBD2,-,TGTGCCAGTAGTAGTACTAGCGGAGGCCCCTACGAGCAGTACTTC,CASSSTSGGPYEQYF
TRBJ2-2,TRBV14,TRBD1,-,TGTGCCAGCAGCCAAGTCGACAGGGGAACGAACACCGGGGAGCTGTTTTTT,CASSQVDRGTNTGELFF
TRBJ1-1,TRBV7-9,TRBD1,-,TGTGCCAGCAGCACGGTGGACAGGGGCACTGAAGCTTTCTTT,CASSTVDRGTEAFF
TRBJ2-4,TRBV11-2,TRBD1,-,TGTGCCAGCAGCGCGCGGACAGGGGGCGGAGGACCGTACTTC,CASSARTGGGGPYF
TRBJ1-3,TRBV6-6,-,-,TGTGCCAGCAGTGCCCTGGACACCATATATTTT,CASSALDTIYF